Each of the 18 T cell receptor beta chains below was sequenced from the same sample in a study of somatic mutations in cytotoxic T cells in rheumatoid arthritis. Sequenced by immunoSEQ multiplex PCR; TCRdb stores in-frame clones only, minus some. The table lists around 2,200 clones, less than 85% of them singletons. Source material: CD8+ T cells sorted from blood. The origin of the receptors is a man aged 60 to 69 with rheumatoid arthritis.

This chain uses TRBV7-2 with TRBJ2-3; 10 bases line up with TRBD2. J gave up 2 bases and V 5 bases, and 7 bases lay outside the gene matches. Germline V CDR1 and CDR2: SGHTA, FQGNSA. The CDR3 is 16 residues long. CDR3 sequence (DNA): TGTGCCAGCAGCCTCCTAGCGGGGGTTCCCACAGATACGCAGTATTTT. It codes for CASSLLAGVPTDTQYF.

The V call is TRBV11-2, the J call TRBJ2-3; 9 bases are shared with TRBD1. J lost 6 bases, V lost 5 bases, and 9 bases had no gene match. The germline V gene encodes CDR1 SGHAT and CDR2 FQNNGV. This CDR3 is built from 15 residues. This CDR3 is CASSVSGQGFDTQYF. In DNA form, the CDR3 reads TGTGCCAGCAGCGTGTCGGGACAGGGTTTTGATACGCAGTATTTT. Complete variable domain (other parts from reference TRBV11-2 and TRBJ2-3): EAGVAQSPRYKIIEKRQSVAFWCNPISGHATLYWYQQILGQGPKLLIQFQNNGVVDDSQLPKDRFSAERLKGVDSTLKIQPAKLEDSAVYLCASSVSGQGFDTQYFGPGTRLTVL.

The J gene is TRBJ1-5, the V gene TRBV21-1; the table's D call, TRBD1, has no DNA check behind it. TRBV21-1 has pseudogene status. This CDR3 comprises 16 residues. The CDR3 sequence: CASTGGTAHSNQPQHF. In DNA form, the CDR3 reads TGTGCCAGCACCGGAGGGACAGCCCATAGCAATCAGCCCCAGCATTTT.

The rearrangement links TRBV19 to TRBJ2-1; D might be TRBD2 (6 bases). The V end lost 1 base, the J end lost 12 bases, and 16 bases lay between the germline ends. Germline V gives CDR1 LNHDA, CDR2 SQIVND (reference sequence). The CDR3 spans 14 residues. The CDR3 region is CASSIGPGGGGQFF. DNA for the CDR3: TGTGCCAGTAGTATAGGCCCCGGGGGTGGCGGGCAGTTCTTC.

This clone appeared a single time. CDR3 in amino acids: CASSPRGQGLYNEQFF. CDR3 bases: TGTGCCAGCAGCCCAAGAGGTCAGGGTTTATACAATGAGCAGTTCTTC. This chain uses TRBV9 with TRBJ2-1; D might be TRBD1 (5 bases). Germline CDR1 SGDLS, CDR2 YYNGEE. The CDR3 extends over 16 amino acids. V lost 4 bases, J lost 4 bases, and 18 bases lay in between.

This chain connects TRBV4-2 to TRBJ2-2, with D tentatively TRBD2 (6 bases). Per the germline V gene, CDR1 is LGHNA and CDR2 is YNFKEQ. V was clipped by 1 base and J by 7 bases, with 16 bases between them. The CDR3 extends over 16 amino acids. For the CDR3, the DNA is TGTGCCAGCAGCCAAGTGAAAACGGGGGTTGACGGGGAGCTGTTTTTT. This translates into CASSQVKTGVDGELFF.

J is TRBJ2-2 and V is TRBV9; D may be TRBD2 (5 bases). Germline-derived CDR1 and CDR2 are SGDLS and YYNGEE. The CDR3 sequence is 17 residues long. The germline V and J ends were trimmed by 1 base and 5 bases, with 18 bases remaining between them. Written as DNA, the CDR3 is TGTGCCAGCAGCGTAAAGTCGGAGGAGCCGGGGACCGGGGAGCTGTTTTTT. Translated: CASSVKSEEPGTGELFF.

As to this clone: One end of the junction does not line up with germline, which may come from a read error. CDR3 protein: CASSHGDYDEQFF. The CDR3, as DNA: TGTGCCAGCAGTCACGGGGACTACGATGAGCAGTTCTTC. The V and J genes are TRBV6-6 and TRBJ2-1, with TRBD2 matching over 7 bases. CDR1 is MNHNY and CDR2 is SVGAGI in the germline V gene (reference sequence). The CDR3 has 13 amino acids.

This clone appeared a single time. The chain links TRBV5-6 to TRBJ1-4; 10 positions match TRBD1. Germline-derived CDR1 and CDR2 are SGHDT and YYEEEE. J was trimmed by 6 bases and V by 4 bases; bases with no gene match: 6. The CDR3 loop spans 15 amino acids. The CDR3 loop is CASSPPGQGYEKLFF. The CDR3, as DNA: TGTGCCAGCAGCCCCCCGGGACAGGGGTATGAAAAACTGTTTTTT.

The chain combines TRBV5-1 with TRBJ2-7; weak D call: TRBD1 (6 bases). Germline V CDR1 and CDR2: SGHRS, YFSETQ. V dropped 1 base and J dropped 4 bases, with 12 bases sitting between them. The CDR3 length is 14 residues. The DNA of the CDR3 is TGCGCCAGCAGCTTGAGGGGGACACGTTACGAGCAGTACTTC. Protein product: CASSLRGTRYEQYF.

The chain employs TRBV2 and TRBJ1-3; the match to TRBD1 covers 7 bases. This CDR3 spans 15 amino acids. Germline lookup yields CDR1 SNHLY and CDR2 FYNNEI. V shed 8 bases, J shed 3 bases, and the junction held 10 bases outside the gene matches. In nucleotides, the CDR3 is TGTGCCAGCCTCATCAGCGGACAGGTTGGAAACACCATATATTTT. This gives the protein CASLISGQVGNTIYF.

The chain combines TRBV6-5 with TRBJ1-2; possibly TRBD1 for D (5 bases). CDR1 and CDR2 (germline): MNHEY, SVGAGI. The CDR3 runs to 15 residues. V dropped 6 bases and J dropped 2 bases, with 16 bases sitting between them. Written as DNA, the CDR3 is TGTGCCAGCAGCCCGGTCGCAGGGTGGAACTATGGCTACACCTTC. Its protein product is CASSPVAGWNYGYTF.

Only one count was recorded for this clone. J is TRBJ2-3 and V is TRBV27; 8 bases agree with TRBD1. This CDR3 contains 15 residues. J gave up 2 bases and V 8 bases, and 9 bases lay outside the gene matches. Germline-derived CDR1 and CDR2 are MNHEY and SMNVEV (reference sequence). CDR3 DNA: TGTGCCAGCCTGGCCGGGACAGGTTACACAGATACGCAGTATTTT. It yields the protein CASLAGTGYTDTQYF.

J is TRBJ1-2 and V is TRBV2, with a tentative D call TRBD1 (5 bases). This CDR3 contains 16 residues. The germline V gene has CDR1 SNHLY and CDR2 FYNNEI. With 6 bases removed from V and 4 bases from J, the gap between germline ends came to 21 bases. The DNA of the CDR3 is TGTGCCAGCAGGGAGAGATGGGTGACAGCCGGCTATGGCTACACCTTC. It is translated as CASRERWVTAGYGYTF.

A note on this clone: One base away lies a much larger clone, so this may be a sequencing read error. The V and J genes are TRBV4-2 and TRBJ2-4; D gene ambiguous. The CDR3 length is 16 residues. Trimming took 4 bases from V and 2 from J, leaving 15 bases between them. The V gene's germline CDR1 is LGHNA and CDR2 YNFKEQ. CDR3 residues: CASSPQASGTKNIQYF. The DNA for the CDR3 is TGTGCCAGCAGCCCTCAGGCGTCAGGAACCAAAAACATTCAGTACTTC.

This clone was seen more than once but under ten times. The chain has TRBV19 and TRBJ2-1; a possible D gene is TRBD2 (5 bases). CDR1 and CDR2 (germline): LNHDA, SQIVND (reference sequence). The V end was cut by 9 bases, the J end by 0 bases, with 15 bases between. CDR3 length: 15 residues. The CDR3 DNA reads as TGTGCCAGCCGACCGGGGATCGCCTCCTACAATGAGCAGTTCTTC. Protein sequence: CASRPGIASYNEQFF.

The V call is TRBV16, the J call TRBJ1-6; D is undetermined. This CDR3 region has 13 residues. CDR1 KGHSY and CDR2 FQNENV come from the germline V gene. The V end lost 0 bases, the J end lost 9 bases, and 6 bases lay between the germline ends. The CDR3 bases are TGTGCCAGCAGCCAATCACATCTTTCACCCCTCCACTTT. The encoded protein is CASSQSHLSPLHF.

The chain couples TRBV7-8 to TRBJ2-7, with TRBD1 as a possible D gene (6 bases). V shed 3 bases and J shed 5 bases, with 11 bases lying between them. The CDR3 extends over 13 amino acids. Germline CDR1 is SGHVS and CDR2 is FQNEAQ. CDR3 in DNA: TGTGCCAGCAGCTTCGGGACACCCCACGAGCAGTACGTC. It codes for CASSFGTPHEQYV.